This T cell receptor beta chain was sequenced in a study of T cell repertoires and HLA-DP antigens. Findings and limits, study-wide: Previously undetected clones averaged around 40% and 50% against the two alleles respectively.

The primer mix covered 54 TRBV segments and 13 TRBJ segments. Deep-resolution sequencing targeted some 200,000 T cell genomes in pre-culture CD4+ samples. Profiled with immunoSEQ multiplex PCR; TCRdb holds only in-frame clones, not every one. The table includes approximately 89,000 clones, approximately 86% detected once. A word on this clone: Its target is not known.

Negative selection yielded untouched CD4+ T cells of average approximately 98% purity. V was pared by 5 bases and J by 0 bases, with 16 bases between. Germline assignment: CDR1 MRHNA and CDR2 SNTAGT. This CDR3 contains 16 residues. The V and J genes are TRBV6-4 and TRBJ1-2, with a possible D match to TRBD1 (5 bases). Sequenced sample: CD4+ T cells from PBMCs. The TCR comes from a man in his fifties in good health and CMV-seronegative. The chain's CDR3 is CASSPYPVGANYGYTF. The CDR3 nucleotides read TGTGCCAGCAGTCCATACCCGGTGGGGGCTAACTATGGCTACACCTTC.